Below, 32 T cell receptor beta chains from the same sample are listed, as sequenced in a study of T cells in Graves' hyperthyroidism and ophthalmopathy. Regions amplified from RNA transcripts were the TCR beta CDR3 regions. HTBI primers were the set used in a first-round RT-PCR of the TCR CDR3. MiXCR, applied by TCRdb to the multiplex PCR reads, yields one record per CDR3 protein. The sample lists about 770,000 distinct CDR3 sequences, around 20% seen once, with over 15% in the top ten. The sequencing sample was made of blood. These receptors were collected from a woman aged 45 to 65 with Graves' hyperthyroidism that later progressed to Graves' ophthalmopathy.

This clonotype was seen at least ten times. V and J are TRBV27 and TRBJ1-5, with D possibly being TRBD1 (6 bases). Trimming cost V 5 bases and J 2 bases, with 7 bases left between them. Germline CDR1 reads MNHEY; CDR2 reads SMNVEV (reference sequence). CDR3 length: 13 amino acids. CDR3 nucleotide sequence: TGTGCCAGCAGTAAGGGGGGCAATCAGCCCCAGCATTTT. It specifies CASSKGGNQPQHF.

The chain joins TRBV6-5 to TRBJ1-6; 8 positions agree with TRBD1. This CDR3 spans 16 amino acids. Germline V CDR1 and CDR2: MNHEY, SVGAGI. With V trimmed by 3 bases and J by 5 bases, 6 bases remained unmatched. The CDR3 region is CASSYFQGANNSPLHF. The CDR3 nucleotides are TGTGCCAGCAGTTATTTCCAGGGGGCGAATAATTCACCCCTCCACTTT.

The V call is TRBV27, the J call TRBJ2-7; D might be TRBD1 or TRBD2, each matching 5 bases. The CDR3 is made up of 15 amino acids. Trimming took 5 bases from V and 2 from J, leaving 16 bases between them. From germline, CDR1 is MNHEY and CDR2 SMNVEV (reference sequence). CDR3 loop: CASSKTGPPPYEQYF. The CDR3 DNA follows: TGTGCCAGCAGTAAAACGGGGCCACCCCCCTACGAGCAGTACTTC.

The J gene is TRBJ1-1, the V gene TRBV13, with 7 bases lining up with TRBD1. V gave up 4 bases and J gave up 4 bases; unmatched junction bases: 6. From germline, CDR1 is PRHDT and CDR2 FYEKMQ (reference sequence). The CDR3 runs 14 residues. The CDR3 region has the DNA TGTGCCAGCAGCTATACAGGGGATGGCACTGAAGCTTTCTTT. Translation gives CASSYTGDGTEAFF.

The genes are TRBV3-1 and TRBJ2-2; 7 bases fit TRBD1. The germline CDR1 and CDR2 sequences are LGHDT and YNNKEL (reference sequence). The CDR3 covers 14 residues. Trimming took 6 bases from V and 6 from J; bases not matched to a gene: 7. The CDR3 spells CASRPQGSAGELFF. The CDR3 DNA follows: TGTGCCAGCAGACCACAGGGGTCCGCCGGGGAGCTGTTTTTT.

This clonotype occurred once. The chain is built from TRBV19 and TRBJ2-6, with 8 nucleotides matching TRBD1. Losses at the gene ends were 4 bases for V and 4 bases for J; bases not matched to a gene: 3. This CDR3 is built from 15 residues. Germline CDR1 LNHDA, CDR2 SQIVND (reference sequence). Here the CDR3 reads CASSRGQAGANVLTF. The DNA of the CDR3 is TGTGCCAGTAGTAGGGGACAGGCCGGGGCCAACGTCCTGACTTTC.

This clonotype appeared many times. The CDR3 coding sequence is TGTGCCAGCAGCTTAGCGGACGGTCTAGCGGGCAATGAGCAGTTCTTC. Its protein is CASSLADGLAGNEQFF. The rearrangement joins TRBV7-6 to TRBJ2-1; 8 bases are a match to TRBD2. Germline-derived CDR1 and CDR2 are SGHVS and FNYEAQ. This CDR3 spans 16 amino acids. After removal of 0 bases from V and 6 bases from J, the junction contained 7 bases not matched to a gene.

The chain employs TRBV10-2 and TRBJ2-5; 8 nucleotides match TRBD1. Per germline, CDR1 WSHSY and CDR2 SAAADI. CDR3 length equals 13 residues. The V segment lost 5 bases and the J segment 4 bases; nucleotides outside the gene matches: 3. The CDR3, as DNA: TGCGCCAGCAGTAAAGACAGGGGAGAGACCCAGTACTTC. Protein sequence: CASSKDRGETQYF.

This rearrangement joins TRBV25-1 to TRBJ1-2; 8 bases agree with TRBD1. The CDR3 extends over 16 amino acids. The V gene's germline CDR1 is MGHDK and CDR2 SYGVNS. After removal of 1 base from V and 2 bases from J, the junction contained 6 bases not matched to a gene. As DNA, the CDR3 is TGTGCCAGCAGTGAATCTTTGGCAGGGGGCAACTATGGCTACACCTTC. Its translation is CASSESLAGGNYGYTF.

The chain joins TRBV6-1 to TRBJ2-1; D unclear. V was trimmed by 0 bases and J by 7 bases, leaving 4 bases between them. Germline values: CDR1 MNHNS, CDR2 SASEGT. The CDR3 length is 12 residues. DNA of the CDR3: TGTGCCAGCAGTGAAGCGTCTAATGAGCAGTTCTTC. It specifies CASSEASNEQFF.

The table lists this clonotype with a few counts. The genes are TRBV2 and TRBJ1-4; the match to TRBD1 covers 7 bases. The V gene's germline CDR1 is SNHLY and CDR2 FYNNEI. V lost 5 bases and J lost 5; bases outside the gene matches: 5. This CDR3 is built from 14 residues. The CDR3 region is CASSPQGQNEKLFF. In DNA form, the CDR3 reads TGTGCCAGCAGTCCACAGGGGCAAAATGAAAAACTGTTTTTT.

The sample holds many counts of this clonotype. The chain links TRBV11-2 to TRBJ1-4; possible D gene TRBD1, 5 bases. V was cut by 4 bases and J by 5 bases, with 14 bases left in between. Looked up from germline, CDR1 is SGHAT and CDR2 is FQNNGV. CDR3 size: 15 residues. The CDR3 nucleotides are TGTGCCAGCAGCTCACCCAGGGATTGGAATGAAAAACTGTTTTTT. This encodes CASSSPRDWNEKLFF.

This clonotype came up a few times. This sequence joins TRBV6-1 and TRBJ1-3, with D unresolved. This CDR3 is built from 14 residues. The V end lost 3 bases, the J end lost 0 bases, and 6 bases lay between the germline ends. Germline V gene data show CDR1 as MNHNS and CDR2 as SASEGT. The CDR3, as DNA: TGTGCCAGCAGTGATGATAACTCTGGAAACACCATATATTTT. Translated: CASSDDNSGNTIYF.

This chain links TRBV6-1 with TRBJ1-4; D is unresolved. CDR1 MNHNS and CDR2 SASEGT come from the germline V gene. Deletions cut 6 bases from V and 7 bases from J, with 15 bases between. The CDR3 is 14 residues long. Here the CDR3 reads CASSTKGASEKLFF. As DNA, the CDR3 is TGTGCCAGCAGCACCAAGGGTGCCAGTGAAAAACTGTTTTTT.

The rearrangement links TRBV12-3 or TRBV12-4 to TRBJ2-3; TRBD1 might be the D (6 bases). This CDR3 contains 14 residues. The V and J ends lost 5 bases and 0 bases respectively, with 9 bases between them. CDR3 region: CASSGRGSTDTQYF. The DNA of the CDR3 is TGTGCCAGCAGTGGAAGGGGGAGCACAGATACGCAGTATTTT.

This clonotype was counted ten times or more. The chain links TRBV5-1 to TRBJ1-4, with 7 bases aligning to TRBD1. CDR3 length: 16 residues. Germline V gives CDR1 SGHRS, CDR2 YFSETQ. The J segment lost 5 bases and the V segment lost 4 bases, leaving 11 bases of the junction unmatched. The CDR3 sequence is CASSPLLGQSNEKLFF. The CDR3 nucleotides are TGCGCCAGCAGCCCACTCCTGGGACAGTCGAATGAAAAACTGTTTTTT.

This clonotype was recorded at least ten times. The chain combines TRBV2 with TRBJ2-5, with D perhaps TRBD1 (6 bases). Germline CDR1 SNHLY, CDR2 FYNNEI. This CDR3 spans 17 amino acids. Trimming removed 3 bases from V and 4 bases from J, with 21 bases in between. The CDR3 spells CASSELSITGTTETQYF. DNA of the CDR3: TGTGCCAGCAGTGAGCTCAGCATTACCGGGACAACAGAGACCCAGTACTTC.

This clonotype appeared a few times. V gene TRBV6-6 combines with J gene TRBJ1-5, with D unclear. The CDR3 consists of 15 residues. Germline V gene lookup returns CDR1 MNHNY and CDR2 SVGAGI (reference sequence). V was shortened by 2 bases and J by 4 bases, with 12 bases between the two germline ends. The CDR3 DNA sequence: TGTGCCAGCAGTTACCCGGGGAGTCGGAATCAGCCCCAGCATTTT. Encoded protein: CASSYPGSRNQPQHF.

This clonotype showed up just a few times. The CDR3 loop reads CASSHSIGTEAFF. CDR3 DNA: TGTGCCAGCAGCCATTCGATTGGGACTGAAGCTTTCTTT. V gene TRBV7-6 combines with J gene TRBJ1-1; D remains unclear. Germline loops: CDR1 SGHVS, CDR2 FNYEAQ. Trimming left V 5 bases short and J 5 bases short, with 12 bases between. This CDR3 spans 13 amino acids.

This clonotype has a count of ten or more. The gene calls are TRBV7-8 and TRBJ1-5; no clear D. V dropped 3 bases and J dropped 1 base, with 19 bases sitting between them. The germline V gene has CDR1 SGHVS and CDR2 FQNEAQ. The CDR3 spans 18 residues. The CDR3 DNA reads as TGTGCCAGCAGCTTTCGCTTAGGGAGGGAATGGAGCAATCAGCCCCAGCATTTT. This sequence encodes CASSFRLGREWSNQPQHF.

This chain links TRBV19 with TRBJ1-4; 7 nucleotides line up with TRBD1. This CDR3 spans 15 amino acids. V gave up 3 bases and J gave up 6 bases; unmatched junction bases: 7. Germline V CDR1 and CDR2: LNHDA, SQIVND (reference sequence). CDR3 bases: TGTGCCAGTAGTATCCCCCACAGGGGCGATGAAAAACTGTTTTTT. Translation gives CASSIPHRGDEKLFF.

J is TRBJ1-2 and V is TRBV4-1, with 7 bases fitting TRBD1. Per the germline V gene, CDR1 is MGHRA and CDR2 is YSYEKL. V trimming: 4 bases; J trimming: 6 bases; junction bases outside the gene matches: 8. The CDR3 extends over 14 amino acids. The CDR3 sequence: CASSRSTGTDGYTF. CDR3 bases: TGCGCCAGCAGCCGATCGACAGGGACGGATGGCTACACCTTC.

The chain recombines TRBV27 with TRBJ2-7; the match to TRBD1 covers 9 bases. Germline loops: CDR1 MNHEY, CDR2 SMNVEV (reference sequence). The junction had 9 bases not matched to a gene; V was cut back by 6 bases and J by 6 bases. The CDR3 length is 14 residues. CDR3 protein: CASRPGQGWSEQYF. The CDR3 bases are TGTGCCAGCAGACCGGGACAGGGATGGTCCGAGCAGTACTTC.

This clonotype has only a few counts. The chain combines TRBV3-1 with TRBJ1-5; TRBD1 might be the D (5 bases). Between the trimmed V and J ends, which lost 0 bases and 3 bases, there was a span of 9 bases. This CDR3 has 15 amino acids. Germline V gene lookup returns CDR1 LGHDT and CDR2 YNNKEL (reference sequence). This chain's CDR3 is CASSQDGAYNQPQHF. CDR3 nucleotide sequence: TGTGCCAGCAGCCAAGATGGGGCCTACAATCAGCCCCAGCATTTT.

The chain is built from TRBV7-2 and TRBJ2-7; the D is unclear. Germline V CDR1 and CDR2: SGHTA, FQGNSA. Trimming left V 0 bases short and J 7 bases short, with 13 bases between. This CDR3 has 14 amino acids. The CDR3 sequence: CASSLALGRAEQYF. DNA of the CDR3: TGTGCCAGCAGCTTAGCGCTCGGACGCGCGGAGCAGTACTTC. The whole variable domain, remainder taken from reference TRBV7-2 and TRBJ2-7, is GAGVSQSPSNKVTEKGKDVELRCDPISGHTALYWYRQSLGQGLEFLIYFQGNSAPDKSGLPSDRFSAERTGGSVSTLTIQRTQQEDSAVYLCASSLALGRAEQYFGPGTRLTVT.

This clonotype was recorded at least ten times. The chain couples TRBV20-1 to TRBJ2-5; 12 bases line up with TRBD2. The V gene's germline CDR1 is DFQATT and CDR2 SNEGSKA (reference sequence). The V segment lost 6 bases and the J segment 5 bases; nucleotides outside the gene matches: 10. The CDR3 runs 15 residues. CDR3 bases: TGCAGTGCAACTCCCCGGACTAGCGGGGTCGAGACCCAGTACTTC. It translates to CSATPRTSGVETQYF.

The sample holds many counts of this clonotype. In nucleotides, the CDR3 is TGTGCCAGCAGCTTGGTTTGGGCTAGCGGGGCAGATACGCAGTATTTT. Translating gives CASSLVWASGADTQYF. V and J are TRBV5-6 and TRBJ2-3; 9 positions agree with TRBD2. This CDR3 has 16 residues. The J segment lost 4 bases and the V segment lost 0 bases, leaving 6 bases of the junction unmatched. The germline CDR1 and CDR2 sequences are SGHDT and YYEEEE.

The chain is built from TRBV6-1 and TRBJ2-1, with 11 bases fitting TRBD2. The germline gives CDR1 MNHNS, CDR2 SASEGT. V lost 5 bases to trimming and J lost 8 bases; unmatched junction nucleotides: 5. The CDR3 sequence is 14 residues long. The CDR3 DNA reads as TGTGCCAGCAGTCGTAGCGGGGGGGTACATGAGCAGTTCTTC. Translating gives CASSRSGGVHEQFF.

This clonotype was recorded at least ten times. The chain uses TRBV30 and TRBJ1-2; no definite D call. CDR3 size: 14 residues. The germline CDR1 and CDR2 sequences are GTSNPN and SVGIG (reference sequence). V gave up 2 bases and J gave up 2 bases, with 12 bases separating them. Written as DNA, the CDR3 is TGTGCCTGGAGTTCAATGACGGAAAACTATGGCTACACCTTC. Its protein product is CAWSSMTENYGYTF.

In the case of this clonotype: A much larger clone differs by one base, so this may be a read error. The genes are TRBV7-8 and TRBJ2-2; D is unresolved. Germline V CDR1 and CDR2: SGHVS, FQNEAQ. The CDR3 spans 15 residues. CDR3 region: CANSLAWINTGELFF. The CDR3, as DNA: TGTGCCAACAGCTTAGCCTGGATAAACACCGGGGAGCTGTTTTTT.

CDR3 loop: CASSLVRGSVYNEQFF. CDR3 nucleotide sequence: TGCGCCAGCAGCTTGGTTAGAGGATCGGTCTACAATGAGCAGTTCTTC. The genes are TRBV5-1 and TRBJ2-1; unclear D gene. V lost 0 bases, J lost 3 bases, and 13 bases lay in between. In germline, CDR1 is SGHRS, CDR2 YFSETQ. The CDR3 is 16 residues long.

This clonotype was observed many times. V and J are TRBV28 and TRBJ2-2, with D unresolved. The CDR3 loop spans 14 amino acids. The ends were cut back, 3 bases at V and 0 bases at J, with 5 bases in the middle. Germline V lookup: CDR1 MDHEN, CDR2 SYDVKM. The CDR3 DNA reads TGTGCCAGCAGTTTGTGGGCGAACACCGGGGAGCTGTTTTTT. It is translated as CASSLWANTGELFF.